This T cell receptor beta chain was sequenced for a study of glioma-infiltrating T cells after dendritic cell vaccination. Overall study context: Samples are from glioblastoma patients in Phase I and II dendritic cell vaccine trials.

Notes on this clone: Its antigen remains unknown.

The immunoSEQ assay amplified TCRB CDR3 from up to about 2 ug DNA. The data were produced by immunoSEQ multiplex PCR, yet TCRdb's version contains in-frame clones alone and is incomplete. The repertoire holds about 76,000 clones, roughly 84% seen once, with around 2.4% in the top ten. Sample time point: after dendritic cell vaccination, including at tumor progression/relapse. PBMC sampling occurred before vaccination, two weeks after the third dose, and at progression. V was pared by 0 bases and J by 2 bases, with 7 bases between. Germline CDR1 is SEHNR and CDR2 is FQNEAQ (reference sequence). The CDR3 covers 14 residues. Study results and limitations: Complete blood and tumor specimen sets were limited to few patients.

Sequencing used blood, obtained after dendritic cell vaccination. The TCR originated in a human donor with glioblastoma. V is TRBV7-9 and J is TRBJ1-1, with D uncertain. The CDR3 DNA follows: TGTGCCAGCAGCTTAGCGGCTGGCAACACTGAAGCTTTCTTT. Amino acids: CASSLAAGNTEAFF.